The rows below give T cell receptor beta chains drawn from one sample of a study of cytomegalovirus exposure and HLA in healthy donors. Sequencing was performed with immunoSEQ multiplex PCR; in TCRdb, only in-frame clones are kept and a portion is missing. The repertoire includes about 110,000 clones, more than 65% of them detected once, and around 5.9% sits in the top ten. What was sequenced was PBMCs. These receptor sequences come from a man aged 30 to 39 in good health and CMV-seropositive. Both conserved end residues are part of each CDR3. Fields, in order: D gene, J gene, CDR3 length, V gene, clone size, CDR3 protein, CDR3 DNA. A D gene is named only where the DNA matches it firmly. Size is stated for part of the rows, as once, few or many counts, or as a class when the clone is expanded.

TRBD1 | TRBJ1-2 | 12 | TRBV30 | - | CAWGGQGGGYTF | TGTGCCTGGGGCGGACAGGGAGGGGGCTACACCTTC
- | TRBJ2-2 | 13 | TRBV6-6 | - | CASSYTGAGELFF | TGTGCCAGCAGTTACACGGGAGCCGGGGAGCTGTTTTTT
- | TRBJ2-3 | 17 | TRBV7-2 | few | CASSLAILVAGTDTQYF | TGTGCCAGCAGCTTAGCCATACTAGTGGCGGGCACAGATACGCAGTATTTT
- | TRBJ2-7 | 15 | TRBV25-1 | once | CASSESQGPIYEQYF | TGTGCCAGCAGTGAATCTCAGGGTCCCATCTACGAGCAGTACTTC
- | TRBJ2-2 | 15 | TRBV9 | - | CASSATAPNTGELFF | TGTGCCAGCAGCGCGACAGCGCCGAACACCGGGGAGCTGTTTTTT
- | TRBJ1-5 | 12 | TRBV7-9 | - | CSSSFPGQPQHF | TGTTCCAGCAGCTTTCCGGGGCAGCCCCAGCATTTT
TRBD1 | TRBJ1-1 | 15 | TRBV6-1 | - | CASSEGQLVNTEAFF | TGTGCCAGCAGTGAGGGACAGCTAGTGAACACTGAAGCTTTCTTT
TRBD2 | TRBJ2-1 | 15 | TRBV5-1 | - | CASSLGPGGLGEQFF | TGCGCCAGCAGCTTGGGTCCGGGGGGGCTGGGTGAGCAGTTCTTC
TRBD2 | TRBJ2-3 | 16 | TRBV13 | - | CASSLESGGAIDTQYF | TGTGCCAGCAGCTTAGAGAGCGGGGGGGCAATAGATACGCAGTATTTT
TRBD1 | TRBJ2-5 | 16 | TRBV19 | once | CASSRGTGATQETQYF | TGTGCCAGTAGTAGAGGGACAGGGGCGACCCAAGAGACCCAGTACTTC
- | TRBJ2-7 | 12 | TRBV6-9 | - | CASINRYYEQYF | TGTGCCAGCATAAACAGATACTACGAGCAGTACTTC
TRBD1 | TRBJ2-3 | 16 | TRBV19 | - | CASSLGQGATGNTQYF | TGTGCCAGTAGTCTAGGACAGGGGGCGACGGGGAATACGCAGTATTTT
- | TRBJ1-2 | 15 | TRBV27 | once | CASSFAGQANYGYTF | TGTGCCAGCAGCTTCGCAGGCCAGGCAAACTATGGCTACACCTTC
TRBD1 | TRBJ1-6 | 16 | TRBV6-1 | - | CASSEAWDSYNSPLHF | TGTGCCAGCAGTGAAGCTTGGGACAGTTATAATTCACCCCTCCACTTT
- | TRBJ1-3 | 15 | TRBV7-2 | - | CASSLDGLGGNTIYF | TGTGCCAGCAGCTTAGACGGACTAGGGGGTAACACCATATATTTT
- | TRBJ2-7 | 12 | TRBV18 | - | CASSPGSYEQYF | TGTGCCAGCTCACCCGGGTCCTACGAGCAGTACTTC
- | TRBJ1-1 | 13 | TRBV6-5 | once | CASSYSRDSEAFF | TGTGCCAGCAGTTACTCGCGGGATTCTGAAGCTTTCTTT